The clone carrying this T cell receptor beta chain was detected only a few times. The data were obtained in a study of regulatory T cells in long-lasting Graves disease. Time point in this sample: newly diagnosed GD, antithyroid drugs for less than 3 months. PBMC RNA served as the TCR library source. V was cut by 4 bases and J by 1 base, with 11 bases left in between. The CDR3 totals 14 residues. Germline V gives CDR1 SGHRS, CDR2 YFSETQ. iRepertoire HTBI primers and Arm-PCR of CDR3 regions built TCR beta libraries. In the original workflow: Taken together, the samples had 55 to 70 TRBV and 13 to 15 TRBJ segments identified. TCRdb passed the multiplex PCR reads through MiXCR, listing each CDR3 protein once. The V and J calls and clone size are TCRdb's, not the authors'. The sample lists approximately 350,000 distinct CDR3 sequences, over 15% occurring once. These data also formed part of another study, on T cells in Graves' hyperthyroidism and ophthalmopathy. This second study notes: First-round RT-PCR targeting the TCR CDR3 was performed with the HTBI primer set.

The sample here was peripheral blood mononuclear cells (PBMCs), taken at new diagnosis, from a patient treated with antithyroid drugs. This chain connects TRBV5-1 to TRBJ1-2, with D perhaps matching TRBD1 (5 bases). This receptor was identified in a man aged 40-55 years with Graves disease. In nucleotides, the CDR3 is TGCGCCAGCAGCCTCCAGACAGTTAACTATGGCTACACCTTC. This gives the protein CASSLQTVNYGYTF.